This is a list of T cell receptor beta chains from one sample in a study of blood T cell repertoires in COVID-19. Libraries were prepared by immunoSEQ multiplex PCR; TCRdb keeps only in-frame clonotypes and omits some of them. The repertoire holds approximately 120,000 clones, with about 80% as singletons. Sequencing was done on a sample of peripheral blood. The receptors shown here come from a human donor in a cohort sampled during active COVID-19. The CDR3 runs from the conserved cysteine through the conserved F or W. D genes are given only for firm matches. Not all rows give a size; the values are once, few, many and, for expanded clones, a class.

J,V,D,size,DNA,CDR3
TRBJ2-7,TRBV21-1,.,.,TGTGCCAGCAGCAAATGGGACAGGGTTTCCTACGAGCAGTACTTC,CASSKWDRVSYEQYF
TRBJ2-7,TRBV27,.,once,TGTGCCAGCAGTTTGGGTGGGGCCGAGCAGTACTTC,CASSLGGAEQYF
TRBJ2-3,TRBV5-1,TRBD2,.,TGCGCCAGCAGCTTGGCCGGTCCGCGGGGGGGCGTAGATACGCAGTATTTT,CASSLAGPRGGVDTQYF
TRBJ2-3,TRBV30,TRBD1,.,TGTGCCTGGAGTGCAGGGGGCATAGATACGCAGTATTTT,CAWSAGGIDTQYF
TRBJ2-1,TRBV19,TRBD2,once,TGTGCCAGTAGTACCTCTAGCGGGGGGTACAATGAGCAGTTCTTC,CASSTSSGGYNEQFF
TRBJ1-2,TRBV7-8,.,.,TGTGCCAGCAGCTTAAGAGATGGTACAGGGCGTTATGGCTACACCTTC,CASSLRDGTGRYGYTF
TRBJ2-3,TRBV10-1,TRBD2,.,TGCGCCAGCAGTGACACGGGGGGGCGGGATACGCAGTATTTT,CASSDTGGRDTQYF
TRBJ2-3,TRBV5-4,.,.,TGTGCCAGCAGCCTCCGGACAGAGACAGATACGCAGTATTTT,CASSLRTETDTQYF
TRBJ1-5,TRBV10-3,TRBD1,.,TGTGCCATCAGGGACAGGGAAAATCAGCCCCAGCATTTT,CAIRDRENQPQHF
TRBJ1-1,TRBV5-6,.,once,TGTGCCAGCAGCGCGTCCCAGGGACTAGGAACTGAAGCTTTCTTT,CASSASQGLGTEAFF
TRBJ2-7,TRBV5-4,.,once,TGTGCCAGCAGCTTGGGGCAGGCGGGCGAGCAGTACTTC,CASSLGQAGEQYF
TRBJ1-1,TRBV19,TRBD1,.,TGTGCCACCAGGACAGGGCCCACTGAAGCTTTCTTT,CATRTGPTEAFF
TRBJ1-4,TRBV7-8,.,.,TGTGCCAGCAGCTTACCCCGCAGGCTGTCAGTTAATGAAAAACTGTTTTTT,CASSLPRRLSVNEKLFF
TRBJ1-1,TRBV18,TRBD1,.,TGTGCCAGCTCACCACGCGCCGGGACAGGGGTTAACACTGAAGCTTTCTTT,CASSPRAGTGVNTEAFF
TRBJ1-5,TRBV27,TRBD1,.,TGTGCCAGCAGTTCTTTGACAGGGGGCGCAAATCAGCCCCAGCATTTT,CASSSLTGGANQPQHF
TRBJ2-5,TRBV29-1,.,.,TGCAGCGTTGAAGATCCGCGGGTTAATTACCAAGAGACCCAGTACTTC,CSVEDPRVNYQETQYF
TRBJ1-5,TRBV30,.,.,TGTGCCTGGAGCACGACAGTAAATCAGCCCCAGCATTTT,CAWSTTVNQPQHF
TRBJ2-6,TRBV2,.,.,TGTGCCAGCAGTGAAGATGGGCGGGGCTCTGGGGCCAACGTCCTGACTTTC,CASSEDGRGSGANVLTF
TRBJ1-2,TRBV2,.,.,TGTGCCAGAGAGGGCTTAACCAACTATGGCTACACCTTC,CAREGLTNYGYTF
TRBJ2-6,TRBV20-1,.,.,TGCAGTGCTAGAGATAGAAACGTCCTGACTTTC,CSARDRNVLTF